This T cell receptor beta chain was documented in a study of blood T cell repertoires in COVID-19. Which cohort a participant joined came from the clinical history participants gave. All recovered Cohort 3 donors got two negative PCRs, got clearance, or saw symptom resolution. The germline CDR1 and CDR2 sequences are SGHDN and FVKESK. This CDR3 contains 15 residues. V lost 4 bases to trimming and J lost 4 bases, with 14 bases between them. The sample holds a few counts of this clone. Original analysis: Using reference gene primer amplification, nucleated cell counts were estimated. Assay used: immunoSEQ multiplex PCR; TCRdb lists only in-frame clones, some missing. Clone size and the V and J calls come from that table; the DNA yielded D and trimming. Among 150,000 to 200,000 clones listed, 82% were seen once.

The chain couples TRBV14 to TRBJ1-3, with D possibly being TRBD1 (5 bases). This TCR was sampled from a man aged 40-50 years who had recovered from COVID-19. The specimen was PBMCs or T cells enriched from blood (not recorded which). CDR3 residues: CASSLWGLTGNTIYF. The DNA for the CDR3 is TGTGCCAGCAGCCTCTGGGGCCTTACGGGAAACACCATATATTTT. Together with reference TRBV14 and TRBJ1-3, the CDR3 gives the full variable domain: EAGVTQFPSHSVIEKGQTVTLRCDPISGHDNLYWYRRVMGKEIKFLLHFVKESKQDESGMPNNRFLAERTGGTYSTLKVQPAELEDSGVYFCASSLWGLTGNTIYFGEGSWLTVV.